The 24 T cell receptor beta chains presented below share a single source sample, sequenced in a study of blood T cell repertoires in COVID-19. Sequencing was performed with immunoSEQ multiplex PCR; in TCRdb, only in-frame clones are kept and a portion is missing. Of a few hundred thousand clones listed, around 90% are singletons. The material sequenced was peripheral blood. These receptor sequences come from a man between 18 and 35 years old with active or convalescent COVID-19.

The J gene is TRBJ2-3, the V gene TRBV21-1; TRBD2 was called by the table and not checked on the DNA. TRBV21-1 is termed a pseudogene. The CDR3 is made up of 15 amino acids. CDR3 sequence: CASSQRVAAADTQYF. CDR3 DNA sequence: TGTGCCAGCAGTCAACGGGTAGCCGCCGCGGATACGCAGTATTTT.

V gene TRBV10-1 combines with J gene TRBJ1-3; no definite D call. V was trimmed by 11 bases and J by 0 bases, leaving 14 bases between them. Germline CDR1 is WNHNN and CDR2 is SYGVQD (reference sequence). This CDR3 has 14 residues. The CDR3 loop reads CALVERCSGNTIYF. The DNA of the CDR3 is TGCGCCTTGGTGGAGAGGTGCTCTGGAAACACCATATATTTT.

This chain connects TRBV20-1 to TRBJ2-5; D remains ambiguous. CDR1 and CDR2 from the germline V gene are DFQATT and SNEGSKA (reference sequence). The CDR3 is 10 residues long. The ends were cut back, 1 base at V and 7 bases at J, with 4 bases in the middle. The CDR3, as DNA: TGCAGTGCTAGAGTTAGGACCCAGTACTTC. This codes for CSARVRTQYF.

The chain employs TRBV27 and TRBJ1-5, with D perhaps matching TRBD1 (5 bases). From germline, CDR1 is MNHEY and CDR2 SMNVEV (reference sequence). V shed 5 bases and J shed 4 bases, with 12 bases lying between them. The CDR3 runs to 14 residues. The CDR3 reads CASSLLGQNQPQHF. In nucleotides, the CDR3 is TGTGCCAGCAGTCTGTTGGGGCAGAATCAGCCCCAGCATTTT.

Concerning this clone: The junction shows a germline mismatch at one end, possibly a read error. The J gene is TRBJ2-7, the V gene TRBV7-9; D perhaps matches TRBD2 (6 bases). This CDR3 comprises 12 residues. CDR1 and CDR2 (germline): SEHNR, FQNEAQ (reference sequence). CDR3 sequence reads: CASSLAPDEQYF. CDR3 coding DNA: TGTGCCAGCAGCCTAGCGCCGGACGAGCAGTACTTC.

The chain couples TRBV7-7 to TRBJ1-4; unclear D gene. CDR3 length: 13 residues. Trimming removed 5 bases from V and 11 bases from J, with 15 bases in between. CDR1 and CDR2 from the germline V gene are SSHAT and FNYEAQ (reference sequence). CDR3 amino acids: CASSPSGAGKLFF. CDR3 DNA: TGTGCCAGCAGCCCTAGTGGAGCGGGGAAACTGTTTTTT.

The table lists this clone with a count of one. The chain carries TRBV19 and TRBJ2-1; D is unclear. Germline V gene data show CDR1 as LNHDA and CDR2 as SQIVND (reference sequence). The CDR3 has 12 amino acids. The V end lost 4 bases, the J end lost 7 bases, and 8 bases lay between the germline ends. CDR3 bases: TGTGCCAGTAGTACCGGAGTGAATGAGCAGTTCTTC. Translated, it gives CASSTGVNEQFF.

The chain is built from TRBV28 and TRBJ1-2; 9 bases fit TRBD1. With V trimmed by 6 bases and J by 3 bases, 5 bases remained unmatched. Germline CDR1 MDHEN, CDR2 SYDVKM. This CDR3 is 14 amino acids long. The CDR3 DNA reads TGTGCCAGCAGGGAGACAGGGGGTGACTATGGCTACACCTTC. Amino acid sequence: CASRETGGDYGYTF.

This chain joins TRBV11-3 and TRBJ2-2; D may be TRBD1 (5 bases). The CDR3 consists of 14 residues. Trimming shortened V by 5 bases and J by 4 bases, and 11 bases separated the two germline ends. Germline CDR1 SGHNT, CDR2 YENEEA. The CDR3 here is CASSPAQVTGELFF. CDR3 nucleotide sequence: TGTGCCAGCAGCCCGGCACAGGTCACCGGGGAGCTGTTTTTT.

This clone was counted only a few times. In the same sample, other DNA sequences code for this CDR3. The J gene is TRBJ1-1, the V gene TRBV27, with 8 bases identical to TRBD1. With 5 bases clipped from V and 5 bases from J, the junction kept 4 bases outside the gene matches. The CDR3 totals 13 residues. Per germline, CDR1 MNHEY and CDR2 SMNVEV (reference sequence). The CDR3 loop is CASSRQGATEAFF. The CDR3 coding sequence is TGTGCCAGCAGTCGTCAGGGGGCAACTGAAGCTTTCTTT.

V and J are TRBV5-1 and TRBJ2-5; D possibly corresponds to TRBD1 (6 bases). The CDR3 sequence is 12 residues long. Germline V gene data show CDR1 as SGHRS and CDR2 as YFSETQ. Trimming left V 5 bases short and J 5 bases short, with 10 bases between. This CDR3 reads CASRGASETQYF. The CDR3, as DNA: TGCGCCAGCAGGGGGGCCTCTGAGACCCAGTACTTC. The full variable domain, completed using reference TRBV5-1 and TRBJ2-5, is KAGVTQTPRYLIKTRGQQVTLSCSPISGHRSVSWYQQTPGQGLQFLFEYFSETQRNKGNFPGRFSGRQFSNSRSEMNVSTLELGDSALYLCASRGASETQYFGPGTRLLVL.

The genes are TRBV27 and TRBJ2-7; maybe TRBD1 (6 bases). V lost 6 bases and J 2 bases, leaving 20 bases between the germline ends. The CDR3 has 16 amino acids. CDR1 is MNHEY, CDR2 SMNVEV, per germline (reference sequence). The CDR3 nucleotides are TGTGCCAGCAGGGGATTCACAGGGATCTACACCTACGAGCAGTACTTC. It specifies CASRGFTGIYTYEQYF.

This chain connects TRBV7-9 to TRBJ2-7, with TRBD1 identical over 9 bases. The CDR3 consists of 14 residues. Germline V gene sequence: CDR1 SEHNR, CDR2 FQNEAQ (reference sequence). The V gene end was trimmed by 5 bases and the J gene end by 3 bases; junction bases not matched to a gene: 5. CDR3 bases: TGTGCCAGCAGCCCGGACAGGGGTGACTACGAGCAGTACTTC. Translated: CASSPDRGDYEQYF. The variable domain in full, with the rest retrieved from reference TRBV7-9 and TRBJ2-7, is DTGVSQNPRHKITKRGQNVTFRCDPISEHNRLYWYRQTLGQGPEFLTYFQNEAQLEKSRLLSDRFSAERPKGSFSTLEIQRTEQGDSAMYLCASSPDRGDYEQYFGPGTRLTVT.

The CDR3 bases are TGTGCCAGAAGCTCCCACTTCCTCGGGGAGACCCAGTACTTC. It encodes CARSSHFLGETQYF. The chain joins TRBV5-3 to TRBJ2-5; D ambiguous. TRBV5-3 is assigned to the ORF class and has an uncertain function. Between the trimmed V and J ends, which lost 3 bases and 5 bases, there was a span of 14 bases. CDR3 size: 14 residues.

This chain joins TRBV2 and TRBJ1-5; D unclear. This CDR3 region has 13 residues. V lost 3 bases and J lost 6, with 9 bases in between. Looked up from germline, CDR1 is SNHLY and CDR2 is FYNNEI. CDR3 residues: CASSDRGFQPQHF. CDR3 in DNA: TGTGCCAGCAGTGACCGAGGGTTTCAGCCCCAGCATTTT.

The sample holds many counts of this clone. This chain links TRBV4-1 with TRBJ2-3, with D possibly matching TRBD1 (5 bases). The V and J ends lost 1 base and 0 bases respectively, with 11 bases between them. The germline CDR1 and CDR2 sequences are MGHRA and YSYEKL. The CDR3 contains 16 residues. The chain's CDR3 is CASSQVQATSTDTQYF. As DNA, the CDR3 is TGCGCCAGCAGCCAAGTACAGGCTACTAGCACAGATACGCAGTATTTT.

V is TRBV19 and J is TRBJ1-5, with a tentative D call TRBD1 (5 bases). Trimming removed 3 bases from V and 1 base from J, with 16 bases in between. Germline V gene data show CDR1 as LNHDA and CDR2 as SQIVND (reference sequence). The CDR3 is 17 amino acids. CDR3 amino acids: CASSIGWRGRSNQPQHF. CDR3 bases: TGTGCCAGTAGTATCGGGTGGCGGGGACGAAGCAATCAGCCCCAGCATTTT.

The chain couples TRBV7-9 to TRBJ1-1; a weak D match, TRBD1 (5 bases). V lost 4 bases to trimming and J lost 0 bases, with 9 bases between them. Looked up from germline, CDR1 is SEHNR and CDR2 is FQNEAQ (reference sequence). The CDR3 has 14 residues. CDR3 DNA sequence: TGTGCCAGCAGCTCTTGGGGCATGAACACTGAAGCTTTCTTT. This codes for CASSSWGMNTEAFF.

The V call is TRBV4-3, the J call TRBJ2-7; 9 bases align to TRBD1. The CDR3 length is 15 residues. Germline-derived CDR1 and CDR2 are LGHNA and YSLEER. Trimming at V came to 1 base and at J to 3 bases, leaving 4 bases not matched to a gene. In nucleotides, the CDR3 is TGCGCCAGCAGCCAAGCTGGGACAGGGAGCTACGAGCAGTACTTC. It yields the protein CASSQAGTGSYEQYF.

The J gene is TRBJ2-1, the V gene TRBV28, with TRBD2 identical over 8 bases. The CDR3 consists of 16 residues. The V and J ends lost 1 base and 0 bases, in that order; junction bases with no gene match: 2. CDR1 and CDR2 from the germline V gene are MDHEN and SYDVKM. The CDR3 DNA follows: TGTGCCAGCAGTTTATTAGCGGGATCCTCCTACAATGAGCAGTTCTTC. Translating it yields CASSLLAGSSYNEQFF.

The gene calls are TRBV4-1 and TRBJ1-3, with 7 positions matching TRBD1. Germline CDR1 reads MGHRA; CDR2 reads YSYEKL. Germline trimming cut 4 bases from V and 0 bases from J; bases unmatched to any gene: 9. The CDR3 covers 17 residues. This CDR3 is CASSLGTVGHSGNTIYF. The DNA of the CDR3 is TGCGCCAGCAGCCTAGGGACAGTCGGGCACTCTGGAAACACCATATATTTT.

The chain links TRBV20-1 to TRBJ2-5; the D gene is possibly TRBD2 (5 bases). This CDR3 is built from 11 residues. Germline V gene sequence: CDR1 DFQATT, CDR2 SNEGSKA (reference sequence). V lost 5 bases and J 4 bases, leaving 8 bases between the germline ends. CDR3 in DNA: TGCAGTGCTCCACGGGGAGAGACCCAGTACTTC. Translation gives CSAPRGETQYF.

J is TRBJ2-1 and V is TRBV5-4, with 10 bases matching TRBD2. This CDR3 spans 15 amino acids. Germline V gene lookup returns CDR1 SGHNT and CDR2 YYREEE (reference sequence). The V and J ends lost 5 bases and 0 bases, in that order; junction bases with no gene match: 2. Here the CDR3 reads CASRVAGGSYNEQFF. The CDR3 DNA sequence: TGTGCCAGCAGGGTAGCGGGAGGCTCCTACAATGAGCAGTTCTTC. The full variable domain, with the rest looked up from reference TRBV5-4 and TRBJ2-1, is ETGVTQSPTHLIKTRGQQVTLRCSSQSGHNTVSWYQQALGQGPQFIFQYYREEENGRGNFPPRFSGLQFPNYSSELNVNALELDDSALYLCASRVAGGSYNEQFFGPGTRLTVL.

This rearrangement joins TRBV6-1 to TRBJ1-4, with D possibly being TRBD1 (6 bases). This CDR3 has 15 residues. Germline CDR1 MNHNS, CDR2 SASEGT. V was shortened by 1 base and J by 7 bases, with 13 bases between the two germline ends. CDR3 bases: TGTGCCAGCAGTGAAGTGGCAGGGGAGGGTGAAAAACTGTTTTTT. Protein: CASSEVAGEGEKLFF.